Below, 22 T cell receptor beta chains from the same sample are listed, as sequenced in a study of PD-1 blockade in mismatch repair-deficient tumors. The repertoire was sequenced with immunoSEQ multiplex PCR; TCRdb's copy has only in-frame clones and lacks some. The sample records about 110,000 clones, roughly 80% being singletons. Material: peripheral blood, obtained about 13 months after starting pembrolizumab. These TCRs come from an adult with mismatch repair-deficient cancer.

A single count supports this clone. The chain carries TRBV18 and TRBJ2-5; the match to TRBD2 covers 7 bases. The CDR3 contains 16 residues. CDR1 is KGHSH and CDR2 is LQKENI in the germline V gene. V shed 0 bases and J 0 bases; nucleotides not matched to a gene: 4. This CDR3 reads CASSPPASGYQETQYF. In nucleotides, the CDR3 is TGTGCCAGCTCACCACCTGCTAGCGGCTACCAAGAGACCCAGTACTTC. The whole variable domain, remainder taken from reference TRBV18 and TRBJ2-5, is NAGVMQNPRHLVRRRGQEARLRCSPMKGHSHVYWYRQLPEEGLKFMVYLQKENIIDESGMPKERFSAEFPKEGPSILRIQQVVRGDSAAYFCASSPPASGYQETQYFGPGTRLLVL.

This rearrangement joins TRBV13 to TRBJ2-5, with a tentative D call TRBD2 (5 bases). This CDR3 region has 13 residues. Trimming took 5 bases from V and 5 from J, leaving 12 bases between them. CDR1 and CDR2 from the germline V gene are PRHDT and FYEKMQ (reference sequence). CDR3 amino acids: CASSNRGRETQYF. For the CDR3, the DNA is TGTGCCAGCAGCAACCGAGGGCGGGAGACCCAGTACTTC.

The chain joins TRBV10-2 to TRBJ2-7; D gene uncertain. The germline V gene has CDR1 WSHSY and CDR2 SAAADI. Deletions cut 4 bases from V and 2 bases from J, with 12 bases between. CDR3 length: 14 residues. CDR3 bases: TGCGCCAGCAGTGGAGAATACCTACCCTACGAGCAGTACTTC. As protein: CASSGEYLPYEQYF.

The sample holds a few counts of this clone. V and J are TRBV6-1 and TRBJ2-5; D possibly corresponds to TRBD2 (5 bases). The length of the CDR3 is 13 residues. The V and J ends lost 6 bases and 2 bases respectively, with 10 bases between them. Germline V gene sequence: CDR1 MNHNS, CDR2 SASEGT. The CDR3 nucleotides are TGTGCCAGCAGAAGCAGCGGACAAGAGACCCAGTACTTC. As protein: CASRSSGQETQYF.

V gene TRBV2 combines with J gene TRBJ2-7; tentative D call: TRBD1 (6 bases). This CDR3 is 16 amino acids long. CDR1 and CDR2 from the germline V gene are SNHLY and FYNNEI. Trimming left V 2 bases short and J 5 bases short, with 19 bases between. As DNA, the CDR3 is TGTGCCAGCAGTGAAAGGGGGTTATCTCAGGTACACGAGCAGTACTTC. Protein sequence: CASSERGLSQVHEQYF.

The chain employs TRBV5-4 and TRBJ2-2, with TRBD1 matching 10 bases. Germline V gene sequence: CDR1 SGHNT, CDR2 YYREEE (reference sequence). The CDR3 consists of 16 residues. V trimming: 0 bases; J trimming: 4 bases; junction bases outside the gene matches: 3. CDR3 sequence reads: CASSLAGTGATGELFF. CDR3 DNA sequence: TGTGCCAGCAGCTTGGCCGGGACAGGGGCCACCGGGGAGCTGTTTTTT.

This chain uses TRBV18 with TRBJ1-1, with D unclear. CDR1 and CDR2 from the germline V gene are KGHSH and LQKENI. The CDR3 sequence is 14 residues long. The ends were cut back, 3 bases at V and 1 base at J, with 9 bases in the middle. CDR3 nucleotide sequence: TGTGCCAGCTCACCGGGCACGTCGAACACTGAAGCTTTCTTT. Translating gives CASSPGTSNTEAFF.

V and J are TRBV10-3 and TRBJ2-3; 10 nucleotides align to TRBD2. With 2 bases clipped from V and 8 bases from J, the junction kept 10 bases outside the gene matches. Germline loops: CDR1 ENHRY, CDR2 SYGVKD. CDR3 length: 16 amino acids. DNA for the CDR3: TGTGCCATCAGTGAGGAGGGAACTAGCGGGGCCGTTACGCAGTATTTT. Translated, it gives CAISEEGTSGAVTQYF.

This clone was seen only once. CDR3 coding DNA: TGTGCCAGCTCACCGGGACTAGACCGTAATGAGCAGTTCTTC. It specifies CASSPGLDRNEQFF. The rearrangement joins TRBV18 to TRBJ2-1; 8 positions agree with TRBD2. The CDR3 is 14 residues long. Germline loops: CDR1 KGHSH, CDR2 LQKENI. V shed 3 bases, J shed 7 bases, and the junction held 5 bases outside the gene matches.

The rearrangement joins TRBV14 to TRBJ1-1; no reliable D call. V was trimmed by 3 bases and J by 5 bases, leaving 10 bases between them. CDR3 length: 13 residues. CDR1 is SGHDN and CDR2 is FVKESK in the germline V gene. In nucleotides, the CDR3 is TGTGCCAGCAGCCATGAAGGGAGGACTGAAGCTTTCTTT. Protein: CASSHEGRTEAFF.

This clone has a handful of counts. V and J are TRBV29-1 and TRBJ2-1; TRBD2 aligns across 10 bases. V was pared by 4 bases and J by 0 bases, with 3 bases of the junction left unmatched. This CDR3 has 15 residues. CDR1 SQVTM and CDR2 ANQGSEA come from the germline V gene. CDR3 nucleotides: TGCAGCGTTGTCCCTAGCGGGAGCTCCTACAATGAGCAGTTCTTC. Protein sequence: CSVVPSGSSYNEQFF.

J is TRBJ1-1 and V is TRBV28; D possibly corresponds to TRBD1 (5 bases). In germline, CDR1 is MDHEN, CDR2 SYDVKM. The V gene lost 3 bases and the J gene lost 2 bases, with 16 bases spanning the gap. The CDR3 consists of 16 residues. In nucleotides, the CDR3 is TGTGCCAGCAGTTTTGAGGAGGGGTGGGATAACACTGAAGCTTTCTTT. Its protein is CASSFEEGWDNTEAFF.

The CDR3 loop reads CASSKSGSSYNEQFF. The CDR3, as DNA: TGTGCCAGCAGCAAGAGCGGGAGCTCCTACAATGAGCAGTTCTTC. The chain uses TRBV7-8 and TRBJ2-1; TRBD2 aligns across 8 bases. The V gene's germline CDR1 is SGHVS and CDR2 FQNEAQ. V shed 5 bases, J shed 0 bases, and the junction held 3 bases outside the gene matches. The length of the CDR3 is 15 residues.

This chain uses TRBV6-6 with TRBJ2-7, with D uncertain. The CDR3 is made up of 14 amino acids. Trimming took 2 bases from V and 0 from J, leaving 8 bases between them. Germline assignment: CDR1 MNHNY and CDR2 SVGAGI (reference sequence). The CDR3, as DNA: TGTGCCAGCAGTTACCGAGTGAGCTCCTACGAGCAGTACTTC. Protein: CASSYRVSSYEQYF.

CDR3 amino acids: CASSRHRVDTEAFF. CDR3 DNA: TGTGCCAGCAGCAGACACAGGGTAGACACTGAAGCTTTCTTT. The gene calls are TRBV11-1 and TRBJ1-1; maybe TRBD1 (6 bases). There are 14 residues in the CDR3. Germline CDR1 reads SGHAT; CDR2 reads FQDESV (reference sequence). V lost 5 bases, J lost 3 bases, and 13 bases lay in between.

This clone was counted between two and nine times. This sequence joins TRBV2 and TRBJ2-7; possibly TRBD1 for D (6 bases). The CDR3 consists of 14 residues. Germline V gene data show CDR1 as SNHLY and CDR2 as FYNNEI. The ends were cut back, 7 bases at V and 0 bases at J, with 13 bases in the middle. Here the CDR3 DNA reads TGTGCCAGCATCTTGTCAGGGGCCTCCTACGAGCAGTACTTC. Encoded protein: CASILSGASYEQYF. Together with reference TRBV2 and TRBJ2-7, the CDR3 gives the full variable domain: EPEVTQTPSHQVTQMGQEVILRCVPISNHLYFYWYRQILGQKVEFLVSFYNNEISEKSEIFDDQFSVERPDGSNFTLKIRSTKLEDSAMYFCASILSGASYEQYFGPGTRLTVT.

CDR3 residues: CASGQGPQETQYF. As DNA, the CDR3 is TGCGCCAGCGGCCAGGGTCCCCAAGAGACCCAGTACTTC. This chain uses TRBV5-1 with TRBJ2-5, with D maybe TRBD1 (5 bases). Germline assignment: CDR1 SGHRS and CDR2 YFSETQ. V was cut by 7 bases and J by 1 base, with 11 bases left in between. The CDR3 length is 13 residues.

This chain joins TRBV7-9 and TRBJ2-7; D uncertain. CDR1 and CDR2 from the germline V gene are SEHNR and FQNEAQ (reference sequence). CDR3 length equals 11 residues. The ends were cut back, 4 bases at V and 6 bases at J, with 7 bases in the middle. CDR3 loop: CASSSKREQYF. The CDR3 DNA is TGTGCCAGCAGCTCTAAGCGCGAGCAGTACTTC. The full variable domain, with the rest looked up from reference TRBV7-9 and TRBJ2-7, is DTGVSQNPRHKITKRGQNVTFRCDPISEHNRLYWYRQTLGQGPEFLTYFQNEAQLEKSRLLSDRFSAERPKGSFSTLEIQRTEQGDSAMYLCASSSKREQYFGPGTRLTVT.

The chain links TRBV19 to TRBJ2-1; the match to TRBD2 covers 7 bases. V was pared by 4 bases and J by 4 bases, with 7 bases of the junction left unmatched. Germline CDR1 reads LNHDA; CDR2 reads SQIVND (reference sequence). There are 15 residues in the CDR3. CDR3 bases: TGTGCCAGTAGTACGTCAAGCGGGATATACAATGAGCAGTTCTTC. Protein: CASSTSSGIYNEQFF.

This clone appeared once. The chain couples TRBV29-1 to TRBJ2-3; 9 nucleotides match TRBD2. CDR1 and CDR2 (germline): SQVTM, ANQGSEA. The CDR3 runs 13 residues. Germline trimming cut 5 bases from V and 1 base from J; bases unmatched to any gene: 1. CDR3 DNA sequence: TGCAGCGTTCGACTAGCGGGCACAGATACGCAGTATTTT. Translated, it gives CSVRLAGTDTQYF.

This rearrangement joins TRBV13 to TRBJ2-1; D gene uncertain. The V and J ends lost 5 bases and 7 bases respectively, with 15 bases between them. From germline, CDR1 is PRHDT and CDR2 FYEKMQ (reference sequence). The CDR3 contains 14 residues. The CDR3 DNA is TGTGCCAGCAGCCGCCAGAGGACCCTTAATGAGCAGTTCTTC. This encodes CASSRQRTLNEQFF.

The genes are TRBV5-4 and TRBJ2-1; D remains unclear. V was pared by 0 bases and J by 5 bases, with 9 bases between. This CDR3 has 14 amino acids. Per the germline V gene, CDR1 is SGHNT and CDR2 is YYREEE (reference sequence). The CDR3 DNA sequence: TGTGCCAGCAGCTTGGGACTGTCGAACAATGAGCAGTTCTTC. It translates to CASSLGLSNNEQFF.